Sequencing of this TCR beta chain was carried out in a study of blood T cell repertoires in COVID-19. The overall study: There were acute and convalescent COVID-19 samples, and they came from the United States, Italy and Spain. PBMCs, B-cell-depleted T cells, or T cells were the source of the cDNA or gDNA that made up the material.

Study processing details: Reference gene primer amplification yielded estimated nucleated cell counts. Only in-frame clones appear in the TCRdb table, and some are missing; sequencing was by immunoSEQ multiplex PCR. V, J and clone size are those of that table, while D and trimming were read from the DNA. The table records about 110,000 clones, around 80% of them present only once. CDR3 size: 21 residues. Germline trimming cut 3 bases from V and 0 bases from J; bases unmatched to any gene: 16. In germline, CDR1 is DFQATT, CDR2 SNEGSKA (reference sequence). The source material was peripheral blood. The receptor was isolated from a woman older than 75 with active or convalescent COVID-19. The chain employs TRBV20-1 and TRBJ2-3; TRBD2 agrees at 15 bases. The DNA for the CDR3 is TGCAGTGCTAGTCCAACCTCTATGGGACTAGCGGGAGGTTATAGCACAGATACGCAGTATTTT. Translated: CSASPTSMGLAGGYSTDTQYF.